Below, one T cell receptor beta chain is given with its context. Combining a sample-barcoded 5' primer with a J-beta primer mix, a second PCR ran for about 7 to 11 cycles. MiXCR was run by TCRdb on the 5' RACE reads, yielding one entry per CDR3 protein. The sample records some 1,500,000 distinct CDR3 sequences, approximately 43% being singletons. This record belongs to a study of blood T cells in healthy people across ages. CDR1 is MGHRA, CDR2 YSYEKL, per germline. With 4 bases removed from V and 8 bases from J, the gap between germline ends came to 12 bases. The CDR3 is 13 amino acids. The rearrangement links TRBV4-1 to TRBJ2-1; the D gene is possibly TRBD2 (6 bases). The receptor was derived from a woman aged 18-35 years in good health. Sequencing input: blood. The CDR3 sequence: CASSLIPSDEQFF. Here the CDR3 DNA reads TGCGCCAGCAGCCTAATTCCTAGCGATGAGCAGTTCTTC.